A single sample is the source of the 13 T cell receptor beta chains below, sequenced in a study of technical replicates of blood from several donors. Sequencing was performed with immunoSEQ multiplex PCR; in TCRdb, only in-frame clones are kept and a portion is missing. The sample carries tens of thousands of clones, 85% to 95% recorded once. Sequencing was performed on T cells isolated from PBMCs. Source of these receptors: a human donor in good health.

Only one count was recorded for this clone. The chain couples TRBV11-2 to TRBJ2-7; 10 positions agree with TRBD2. Trimming cost V 5 bases and J 3 bases; bases outside gene matches: 7. Germline CDR1 SGHAT, CDR2 FQNNGV. The CDR3 is 15 amino acids. The CDR3 is CASSPPLAGVYEQYF. The DNA of the CDR3 is TGTGCCAGCAGCCCCCCGCTAGCGGGAGTCTACGAGCAGTACTTC.

V usage is TRBV11-3 and J usage is TRBJ1-4, with D possibly matching TRBD1 (5 bases). CDR3 length equals 16 residues. V dropped 5 bases and J dropped 6 bases, with 19 bases sitting between them. Germline V CDR1 and CDR2: SGHNT, YENEEA. The CDR3 sequence is CASSPRRAGKDEKLFF. CDR3 nucleotides: TGTGCCAGCAGCCCCCGACGGGCAGGGAAGGATGAAAAACTGTTTTTT.

The chain has TRBV19 and TRBJ2-1; TRBD2 agrees at 8 bases. This CDR3 has 14 residues. CDR1 LNHDA and CDR2 SQIVND come from the germline V gene (reference sequence). V shed 6 bases, J shed 10 bases, and the junction held 11 bases outside the gene matches. CDR3 in amino acids: CASSTLLAANEQFF. As DNA, the CDR3 is TGTGCCAGTAGCACCTTACTAGCGGCTAACGAGCAGTTCTTC.

J is TRBJ2-7 and V is TRBV27, with 8 positions matching TRBD1. This CDR3 comprises 15 residues. In germline, CDR1 is MNHEY, CDR2 SMNVEV (reference sequence). With V trimmed by 2 bases and J by 5 bases, 8 bases remained unmatched. CDR3 region: CASSLLSQGGHEQYF. In nucleotides, the CDR3 is TGTGCCAGCAGTTTACTGTCACAGGGGGGCCACGAGCAGTACTTC.

V usage is TRBV27 and J usage is TRBJ2-5; D unresolved. CDR3 length: 13 residues. CDR1 MNHEY and CDR2 SMNVEV come from the germline V gene (reference sequence). V was pared by 6 bases and J by 5 bases, with 13 bases between. The CDR3 spells CASSIPGGETQYF. The CDR3 DNA reads TGTGCCAGCAGCATTCCAGGTGGGGAGACCCAGTACTTC.

This chain connects TRBV7-2 to TRBJ1-3; 7 bases match TRBD1. The germline V gene has CDR1 SGHTA and CDR2 FQGNSA. V trimming: 6 bases; J trimming: 3 bases; junction bases outside the gene matches: 8. The CDR3 sequence is 15 residues long. In nucleotides, the CDR3 is TGTGCCAGCAGACGAACAGGGGTTCTTGGAAACACCATATATTTT. Translation: CASRRTGVLGNTIYF.

The chain employs TRBV5-1 and TRBJ2-1, with D perhaps matching TRBD2 (5 bases). Germline CDR1 SGHRS, CDR2 YFSETQ. V shed 5 bases and J shed 10 bases, with 22 bases lying between them. The CDR3 is 15 amino acids. The CDR3 loop is CASRSRSDGKGEQFF. DNA of the CDR3: TGCGCCAGCAGAAGCAGGTCGGACGGGAAGGGAGAGCAGTTCTTC. The full variable domain, its missing parts supplied by reference TRBV5-1 and TRBJ2-1, is KAGVTQTPRYLIKTRGQQVTLSCSPISGHRSVSWYQQTPGQGLQFLFEYFSETQRNKGNFPGRFSGRQFSNSRSEMNVSTLELGDSALYLCASRSRSDGKGEQFFGPGTRLTVL.

This clone occurred once. The V and J genes are TRBV30 and TRBJ1-2; D uncertain. Trimming stripped 1 base from V and 2 bases from J, with 8 bases between. Germline loops: CDR1 GTSNPN, CDR2 SVGIG (reference sequence). The CDR3 runs 13 residues. Written as DNA, the CDR3 is TGTGCCTGGAGTGACGAGGGAAACTATGGCTACACCTTC. As protein: CAWSDEGNYGYTF.

V and J are TRBV7-2 and TRBJ2-3; 7 bases align to TRBD1. V shed 5 bases, J shed 4 bases, and the junction held 6 bases outside the gene matches. Germline-derived CDR1 and CDR2 are SGHTA and FQGNSA. The CDR3 has 14 amino acids. As DNA, the CDR3 is TGTGCCAGCAGCCCAGACAGGGTGGCAGATACGCAGTATTTT. Protein sequence: CASSPDRVADTQYF.

This chain links TRBV28 with TRBJ2-2, with D perhaps matching TRBD1 (6 bases). V gave up 6 bases and J gave up 6 bases, with 11 bases separating them. CDR3 length: 13 residues. Germline V CDR1 and CDR2: MDHEN, SYDVKM. The CDR3 loop is CASSQGSPGELFF. The CDR3 DNA reads as TGTGCCAGCAGCCAGGGGTCCCCCGGGGAGCTGTTTTTT.

This clone appeared a single time. The chain joins TRBV18 to TRBJ2-2, with D unresolved. Trimming cost V 3 bases and J 3 bases, with 2 bases left between them. Germline CDR1 reads KGHSH; CDR2 reads LQKENI. The CDR3 is made up of 12 amino acids. The CDR3 loop is CASSPYTGELFF. CDR3 nucleotide sequence: TGTGCCAGCTCACCCTACACCGGGGAGCTGTTTTTT.

The gene calls are TRBV5-1 and TRBJ2-7, with 13 bases identical to TRBD2. Trimming took 4 bases from V and 1 from J; bases not matched to a gene: 5. This CDR3 spans 16 amino acids. Germline V gene data show CDR1 as SGHRS and CDR2 as YFSETQ. CDR3 in amino acids: CASSPGTSGISYEQYF. In DNA form, the CDR3 reads TGCGCCAGCAGCCCCGGGACTAGCGGGATTTCCTACGAGCAGTACTTC.

The CDR3, as DNA: TGTGCCAGCAGCCTGCTAGCGGGAGGATCCTACAATGAGCAGTTCTTC. The encoded protein is CASSLLAGGSYNEQFF. J is TRBJ2-1 and V is TRBV7-9; 11 nucleotides agree with TRBD2. The germline V gene encodes CDR1 SEHNR and CDR2 FQNEAQ (reference sequence). Trimming took 5 bases from V and 1 from J; bases not matched to a gene: 4. This CDR3 has 16 residues.